The present T cell receptor (beta chain) was sequenced within a study of cytomegalovirus exposure and HLA in healthy donors. The primer mix had 60 Vbeta and 13 Jbeta primers. Sequenced by immunoSEQ multiplex PCR; TCRdb stores in-frame clones only, minus some. This table holds 130,000 or so clones, more than 80% found once. The receptor was isolated from a man between 35 and 55 years old in good health and CMV-seronegative. The sample taken for sequencing was PBMCs.

The CDR3 region is CASSLGPESPLHF. Written as DNA, the CDR3 is TGTGCCAGCAGCTTAGGTCCAGAATCACCCCTCCACTTT. The chain joins TRBV7-2 to TRBJ1-6; D gene ambiguous. Deletions cut 1 base from V and 10 bases from J, with 8 bases between. There are 13 residues in the CDR3. The germline V gene encodes CDR1 SGHTA and CDR2 FQGNSA.